These T cell receptor beta chains were read from a single sample in a study of T-cell memory formation after mild COVID-19. TCRdb ran MiXCR on the 5' RACE reads and lists one entry per CDR3 protein. The table records 250,000 or so distinct CDR3 sequences, roughly 17% of them present only once. The sequenced material came from PBMCs or a T cell subset sorted from them (not recorded which). Source of these receptors: a man between 18 and 35 years old who had mild COVID-19 (a few samples of this study predate the infection). Cell type and time point are not known. Each CDR3 is given with its conserved first and last residue. The D gene is left open where the match is weak. Rows give clone size only sometimes, using once, few, many, or a class for an expanded clone.

>-|TRBJ2-7|12|once|TRBV20-1
CSAPIGDGEQYF
TGCAGTGCCCCGATTGGGGATGGCGAGCAGTACTTC
>TRBD2|TRBJ2-1|13|few|TRBV5-1
CASSRTSSNEQFF
TGCGCCAGCAGCCGGACTAGCAGCAATGAGCAGTTCTTC
>-|TRBJ2-3|14|few|TRBV20-1
CSAPPGVGTDTQYF
TGCAGTGCTCCACCGGGTGTGGGCACAGATACGCAGTATTTT
>TRBD1|TRBJ2-7|15|-|TRBV9
CASSLGQGSSYEQYF
TGTGCCAGCAGCCTCGGACAGGGATCGTCCTACGAGCAGTACTTC
>TRBD1|TRBJ1-1|18|-|TRBV7-8
CASSQGVGVPLLNTEAFF
TGTGCCAGCAGTCAGGGGGTCGGGGTTCCTCTCTTGAACACTGAAGCTTTCTTT
>-|TRBJ2-1|13|many|TRBV3-1
CASSQASGNEQFF
TGTGCCAGCAGCCAAGCAAGCGGCAATGAGCAGTTCTTC
>-|TRBJ2-7|12|few|TRBV5-4
CASSLVTAEQYF
TGTGCCAGCAGCTTGGTGACGGCGGAGCAGTACTTC
>-|TRBJ1-6|15|many|TRBV11-2
CASSLSLEGYRPLHF
TGTGCCAGCAGCTTATCGTTGGAGGGTTATCGGCCCCTCCACTTT
>TRBD1|TRBJ2-5|15|-|TRBV6-5
CASSPYRQGKETQYF
TGTGCCAGCAGCCCTTACCGACAGGGGAAAGAGACCCAGTACTTC
>-|TRBJ1-1|14|-|TRBV28
CASSTGTYYTEAFF
TGTGCCAGCAGCACAGGGACCTATTACACTGAAGCTTTCTTT
>TRBD1|TRBJ2-7|12|few|TRBV7-2
CASSWDSYEQYF
TGTGCCAGCAGCTGGGACAGCTACGAGCAGTACTTC
>-|TRBJ2-1|10|many|TRBV5-1
CASSGGSLFF
TGCGCCAGCAGCGGGGGCAGTCTGTTCTTC
>-|TRBJ2-5|15|few|TRBV6-6
CASTQVRGAGETQYF
TGTGCCAGCACCCAGGTTAGGGGGGCAGGAGAGACCCAGTACTTC
>-|TRBJ2-2|16|-|TRBV6-6
CASSYSGRGLTGELFF
TGTGCCAGCAGTTACTCGGGCAGGGGTTTAACCGGGGAGCTGTTTTTT
>-|TRBJ1-2|12|few|TRBV18
CASSPDRNGYTF
TGTGCCAGCTCACCGGATAGAAACGGCTACACCTTC
>TRBD1|TRBJ2-7|19|few|TRBV7-9
CASSLGRLVGARQGIEQYF
TGTGCCAGCAGCCTGGGCAGGTTGGTCGGGGCTAGACAGGGGATCGAGCAGTACTTC
>-|TRBJ2-5|16|-|TRBV20-1
CSARDMVGEVQETQYF
TGCAGTGCTAGAGATATGGTTGGGGAGGTCCAAGAGACCCAGTACTTC
>-|TRBJ2-2|15|few|TRBV4-2
CASSQFKANTGELFF
TGTGCCAGCAGCCAATTTAAGGCCAACACCGGGGAGCTGTTTTTT
>TRBD2|TRBJ2-1|16|-|TRBV18
CASSPLAGGIYNEQFF
TGTGCCAGCTCACCACTAGCGGGGGGCATCTACAATGAGCAGTTCTTC
>TRBD1|TRBJ1-5|14|few|TRBV27
CASSLRQGQQPQHF
TGTGCCAGCAGTCTACGACAGGGTCAACAGCCCCAGCATTTT
>TRBD2|TRBJ2-1|15|few|TRBV6-4
CASSISGGQYNEQFF
TGTGCCAGCAGTATCAGCGGGGGGCAATACAATGAGCAGTTCTTC
>-|TRBJ2-3|14|-|TRBV12-5
CASGKGGRTDTQYF
TGTGCTAGTGGTAAGGGGGGGCGCACAGATACGCAGTATTTT
>-|TRBJ1-6|13|-|TRBV29-1
CSAGDGTNSPLHF
TGCAGCGCGGGAGACGGAACCAATTCACCCCTCCACTTT
>TRBD1|TRBJ2-2|16|-|TRBV5-1
CASSQGTGYYGGELFF
TGCGCCAGCAGCCAAGGGACAGGGTATTACGGCGGGGAGCTGTTTTTT
>TRBD1|TRBJ1-5|16|few|TRBV12-3/TRBV12-4
CASSLGLRQGFEAQHF
TGTGCCAGCAGTTTAGGTCTTAGACAGGGTTTTGAGGCCCAGCATTTT
>-|TRBJ1-5|15|-|TRBV4-1
CASSPDRRSNQPQHF
TGCGCCAGCAGCCCCGATAGACGTAGCAATCAGCCCCAGCATTTT
>TRBD1|TRBJ1-2|13|few|TRBV7-9
CAGIRQGARGYTF
TGTGCCGGCATCAGACAGGGGGCGCGAGGCTACACCTTC
>TRBD2|TRBJ2-1|18|-|TRBV4-1
CASSPLYLRGGLIDEQFF
TGCGCCAGCAGCCCGTTGTATTTGCGGGGGGGTTTAATTGATGAGCAGTTCTTC